This entry features one TCR beta chain sequence. Its target is unknown. Germline V gene sequence: CDR1 LNHDA, CDR2 SQIVND (reference sequence). The germline V and J ends were trimmed by 4 bases and 1 base, with 10 bases remaining between them. This CDR3 region has 14 residues. These data originate in a study of cytomegalovirus exposure and HLA in healthy donors. General study points: Listed as cytomegalovirus-associated were roughly 180 TCR beta chains. Both high specificity and high sensitivity reportedly marked the classifier's diagnosis of cytomegalovirus status.

This PCR relied on a set of 60 Vbeta primers and 13 Jbeta primers. Some clones are missing from TCRdb's copy, which holds only in-frame ones; the method was immunoSEQ multiplex PCR. The sample carries around 130,000 clones, roughly 86% recorded once. The chain is built from TRBV19 and TRBJ1-1; D ambiguous. This clonotype was obtained from a woman aged 40-49 years in good health and CMV-seronegative. Specimen: PBMCs. For the CDR3, the DNA is TGTGCCAGTAGTAATCGACACCCGAACACTGAAGCTTTCTTT. Its translation: CASSNRHPNTEAFF.